The source of this TCR beta chain is a study of CD8 T cells in ankylosing spondylitis (dated by TCRdb to about 2017). Background on the whole study: The study set out to find disease-linked TCR variants by profiling T cell receptor beta repertoires in ankylosing spondylitis patients and healthy donors. Peripheral blood samples were taken, and synovial fluid was additionally collected from ankylosing spondylitis patients. The full study cohort comprised 25 or so ankylosing spondylitis patients and 110 or so healthy donors.

The data were produced on an Illumina HiSeq 2500. Quantitative 5'-RACE with molecular barcodes was used to prepare TCR beta libraries. In the source study's methods: A new computational method, built on a probabilistic model of VDJ rearrangement, was used to identify disease-linked TCR variants. In TCRdb, the public reads were trimmed at Q25 with fastp and aligned with MiXCR, with productive beta chains retained. Merged by CDR3 protein, the rows form single entries marked with the most common genes and DNA. The V and J calls were determined by TCRdb, not by the authors. The sample table contains 200,000 to 250,000 distinct CDR3 sequences; only one count was recorded for around 18% of them. Clones ranked in the top ten supply 40% to 50% of the sample. The research as a whole found: In peripheral blood, the disease-linked clones were found at relatively low frequencies and had a CD8+ phenotype. The disease-linked clones were reported as significantly enriched in matched synovial fluid samples from ankylosing spondylitis patients. Some TCR beta motif variants had previously been reported in synovial fluid and blood of reactive arthritis patients, which suggested common disease-initiation mechanisms. Blood from ankylosing spondylitis patients appeared to be characterized by a TCR beta motif composed of several highly homologous amino acid variants.

As concerns this clonotype: It lacks a known antigen. Per-base quality was not reported, and no clone a single base away is much larger than it.

Spanning cysteine to phenylalanine, the CDR3 consists of 16 amino acids. Of the read, only the CDR3 DNA is kept; its 48 bases are in frame from base 1. The germline V gene provides CDR1 MGHDK and CDR2 SYGVNS. V is cut back by 3 bases and J by 2 bases, with 6 bases in the junction unmatched. Sequencing was carried out using blood, either unsorted or a sorted T cell fraction (not recorded which). The sequence derives from a male donor with ankylosing spondylitis. The chain is made from TRBV25-1 and TRBJ2-7; TRBD2 matches 11 bases in the middle. Here the CDR3 is given as CASSDLGLAGTYEQYF. The nucleotide sequence is TGTGCCAGCAGTGACCTTGGACTAGCGGGCACCTACGAGCAGTACTTC.